The 24 T cell receptor beta chains in this list originate from one sample, sequenced in a study of early T cells in non-severe SARS-CoV-2 infection. TCRdb called the 5' RACE reads again in MiXCR, with one record for every CDR3 protein. The sample has over 60,000 distinct CDR3 sequences; 9.5% to 15% are singletons. This specimen was whole blood, taken at baseline. These receptors were collected from an adult who was a healthcare worker with PCR-confirmed SARS-CoV-2 infection or an uninfected control (not recorded which).

In regard to this clonotype: A much larger clone lies a single base off, so this may be a read error. The rearrangement uses TRBV11-2 and TRBJ2-7, with TRBD2 as a possible D gene (5 bases). The CDR3 runs 12 residues. Trimming took 4 bases from V and 6 from J, leaving 10 bases between them. Germline loops: CDR1 SGHAT, CDR2 FQNNGV. CDR3 residues: CASSWSEGEQYF. The CDR3 DNA is TGTGCCAGCAGCTGGTCCGAGGGCGAGCAGTACTTC.

This clonotype was detected a few times. The chain couples TRBV28 to TRBJ2-7; 9 nucleotides align to TRBD1. This CDR3 has 15 amino acids. Per germline, CDR1 MDHEN and CDR2 SYDVKM. V shed 8 bases and J 2 bases; nucleotides not matched to a gene: 10. The CDR3 DNA reads as TGTGCCAGCGTGGAATACAGGGGGCTTCCCTACGAGCAGTACTTC. Translation gives CASVEYRGLPYEQYF.

In its sample, this clonotype was seen a few times. As DNA, the CDR3 is TGTGCCAGCTCGGGGACACTCACAGATACGCAGTATTTT. It translates to CASSGTLTDTQYF. The J gene is TRBJ2-3, the V gene TRBV7-9; a weak D match, TRBD1 (6 bases). CDR3 size: 13 residues. Germline CDR1 reads SEHNR; CDR2 reads FQNEAQ (reference sequence). V lost 8 bases and J lost 2, with 11 bases in between.

CDR3 nucleotide sequence: TGTGCCAGCAGTTGGCTCGGGGGGCAGTACTTC. Translated: CASSWLGGQYF. The chain employs TRBV6-2 or TRBV6-3 and TRBJ2-7, with D possibly being TRBD2 (6 bases). V lost 4 bases to trimming and J lost 9 bases, with 10 bases between them. Germline loops: CDR1 MNHEY, CDR2 SVGEGT. The CDR3 has 11 amino acids.

The chain combines TRBV29-1 with TRBJ1-1; 7 positions agree with TRBD1. The CDR3 is 14 amino acids. Germline V lookup: CDR1 SQVTM, CDR2 ANQGSEA. Losses at the gene ends were 5 bases for V and 5 bases for J; bases not matched to a gene: 11. The CDR3 bases are TGCAGCGTTAAGCCCTTACAGGGGAGGACTGAAGCTTTCTTT. Amino acid sequence: CSVKPLQGRTEAFF. Together with reference TRBV29-1 and TRBJ1-1, the CDR3 gives the full variable domain: SAVISQKPSRDICQRGTSLTIQCQVDSQVTMMFWYRQQPGQSLTLIATANQGSEATYESGFVIDKFPISRPNLTFSTLTVSNMSPEDSSIYLCSVKPLQGRTEAFFGQGTRLTVV.

The J gene is TRBJ2-7, the V gene TRBV5-6, with 12 bases matching TRBD1. Trimming at V came to 4 bases and at J to 7 bases, leaving 9 bases not matched to a gene. From germline, CDR1 is SGHDT and CDR2 YYEEEE. This CDR3 spans 15 amino acids. This chain's CDR3 is CASSPIGTGGYEQYF. The CDR3, as DNA: TGTGCCAGCAGCCCTATAGGGACAGGGGGCTATGAGCAGTACTTC.

This clonotype was seen repeatedly, ten times or more. V and J are TRBV12-3 or TRBV12-4 and TRBJ2-3, with TRBD2 matching 8 bases. V trimming: 4 bases; J trimming: 8 bases; junction bases outside the gene matches: 11. The CDR3 has 15 residues. The CDR3 DNA is TGTGCCAGCAGTTGGCCCGGCGGGGGGAGGCCTACGCAGTATTTT. Its protein is CASSWPGGGRPTQYF.

This clonotype was counted ten times or more. The chain combines TRBV3-1 with TRBJ1-5; D gene uncertain. The CDR3 length is 13 residues. The V gene lost 0 bases and the J gene lost 8 bases, with 8 bases spanning the gap. Per germline, CDR1 LGHDT and CDR2 YNNKEL (reference sequence). CDR3 nucleotides: TGTGCCAGCAGCCAAGAAAGGGCCAAGCCCCAGCATTTT. Translated, it gives CASSQERAKPQHF.

CDR3 residues: CASNGTVLNQPQHF. As DNA, the CDR3 is TGTGCCAGCAATGGGACAGTGCTGAATCAGCCCCAGCATTTT. The chain links TRBV2 to TRBJ1-5; 7 bases map to TRBD1. Unmatched junction bases numbered 7, after V lost 7 bases and J lost 4 bases. From germline, CDR1 is SNHLY and CDR2 FYNNEI. The CDR3 has 14 amino acids.

The chain is built from TRBV2 and TRBJ1-3; D is uncertain. Germline CDR1 is SNHLY and CDR2 is FYNNEI. V was clipped by 6 bases and J by 2 bases, with 14 bases between them. The CDR3 loop spans 15 amino acids. The DNA of the CDR3 is TGTGCCAGCAGACGGGAGGGAAGGGCTGGAAACACCATATATTTT. Its translation is CASRREGRAGNTIYF. Based on the CDR3 plus reference TRBV2 and TRBJ1-3, the full variable domain is EPEVTQTPSHQVTQMGQEVILRCVPISNHLYFYWYRQILGQKVEFLVSFYNNEISEKSEIFDDQFSVERPDGSNFTLKIRSTKLEDSAMYFCASRREGRAGNTIYFGEGSWLTVV.

This clonotype was picked up a small number of times. The chain uses TRBV10-2 and TRBJ2-7; D is possibly TRBD2 (5 bases). The V end lost 1 base, the J end lost 3 bases, and 13 bases lay between the germline ends. The germline V gene has CDR1 WSHSY and CDR2 SAAADI. The length of the CDR3 is 15 residues. CDR3 coding DNA: TGCGCCAGCAGTGAGTGGGGAGACACGAGCTACGAGCAGTACTTC. This sequence encodes CASSEWGDTSYEQYF.

Only a few counts were recorded for this clonotype. The V and J genes are TRBV7-6 and TRBJ2-1; 7 bases align to TRBD1. CDR1 is SGHVS and CDR2 is FNYEAQ in the germline V gene. Germline trimming cut 5 bases from V and 8 bases from J; bases unmatched to any gene: 18. This CDR3 region has 17 residues. This CDR3 is CASSPKGTASRRYEQFF. The CDR3 bases are TGTGCCAGCAGCCCAAAGGGGACAGCTTCAAGAAGATATGAGCAGTTCTTC.

This clonotype was counted only a few times. This sequence joins TRBV4-3 and TRBJ2-1; tentative D call: TRBD1 (5 bases). Germline V gives CDR1 LGHNA, CDR2 YSLEER. This CDR3 comprises 19 residues. Trimming removed 0 bases at V and 0 bases at J, with 18 bases between. The CDR3 here is CASSQESFGASSSYNEQFF. Written as DNA, the CDR3 is TGCGCCAGCAGCCAAGAGTCTTTTGGGGCCAGTAGCTCCTACAATGAGCAGTTCTTC.

About this clonotype: One junction end disagrees with the germline gene, perhaps due to a read error. The chain carries TRBV15 and TRBJ2-3, with no clear D. The CDR3 has 13 residues. CDR1 LNHNV and CDR2 YYDKDF come from the germline V gene (reference sequence). CDR3 DNA: TGTGCCACCAGCAGAGATCCTTCACAGTCTATTCACTTT. It encodes CATSRDPSQSIHF.

This clonotype was counted between two and nine times. The genes are TRBV25-1 and TRBJ2-2; D perhaps matches TRBD1 (5 bases). The length of the CDR3 is 19 residues. V gave up 1 base and J gave up 0 bases, with 18 bases separating them. Per germline, CDR1 MGHDK and CDR2 SYGVNS. In nucleotides, the CDR3 is TGTGCCAGCAGTGAATTATTTTCGGGCAGGGCAGCGAACACCGGGGAGCTGTTTTTT. Protein product: CASSELFSGRAANTGELFF.

J is TRBJ2-7 and V is TRBV25-1; a weak D match, TRBD2 (6 bases). CDR3 length: 13 amino acids. Between the trimmed V and J ends, which lost 1 base and 7 bases, there was a span of 11 bases. Per the germline V gene, CDR1 is MGHDK and CDR2 is SYGVNS. DNA for the CDR3: TGTGCCAGCAGTGAATCGGGGGAGCGGGAGCAGTACTTC. It translates to CASSESGEREQYF.

This clonotype was found a few times. This chain uses TRBV2 with TRBJ1-1; perhaps TRBD1 as D (5 bases). This CDR3 is 13 amino acids long. The V gene lost 7 bases and the J gene lost 0 bases, with 9 bases spanning the gap. CDR1 and CDR2 (germline): SNHLY, FYNNEI. The CDR3 loop reads CASIRDLNTEAFF. The CDR3 nucleotides are TGTGCCAGCATCAGGGACTTGAACACTGAAGCTTTCTTT.

This clonotype was picked up a small number of times. The chain carries TRBV5-8 and TRBJ2-1; no definite D call. This CDR3 is 12 amino acids long. Deletions cut 0 bases from V and 7 bases from J, with 5 bases between. Germline V gene data show CDR1 as SGHTS and CDR2 as YDEGEE. The CDR3 loop is CASSLEGNEQFF. The CDR3 bases are TGTGCCAGCAGCTTGGAAGGAAATGAGCAGTTCTTC.

Here the CDR3 DNA reads TGTGCCAGCAGCCCCGATGGGGGGCGTGAGGGTGAGCAGTTCTTC. This sequence encodes CASSPDGGREGEQFF. The V gene is TRBV7-2, the J gene TRBJ2-1; D is tentatively TRBD1 or TRBD2 (6 bases each). V gave up 5 bases and J gave up 9 bases, with 20 bases separating them. The CDR3 loop spans 15 amino acids. The germline V gene encodes CDR1 SGHTA and CDR2 FQGNSA.

This chain connects TRBV6-6 to TRBJ1-2; no clear D gene. The CDR3 has 14 residues. In germline, CDR1 is MNHNY, CDR2 SVGAGI (reference sequence). Trimming left V 0 bases short and J 2 bases short, with 7 bases between. Written as DNA, the CDR3 is TGTGCCAGCAGTTACTCCGAAGGGAACTATGGCTACACCTTC. This translates into CASSYSEGNYGYTF.

Only a few counts were recorded for this clonotype. The chain couples TRBV21-1 to TRBJ1-4; TRBD1, as called in the table, went unchecked against the DNA. TRBV21-1 is deemed a pseudogene. The CDR3 consists of 13 residues. The CDR3 DNA reads TGTGCCAGCAGGAGACAGGCTAATGAAAAACTGTTTTTT. Its translation: CASRRQANEKLFF.

CDR3 coding DNA: TGCGCCAGCGCCTACTCCCGCCCCCGGGACGTCAACTCCTACGAGCAGTACTTC. Translating it yields CASAYSRPRDVNSYEQYF. The genes are TRBV5-1 and TRBJ2-7, with D perhaps TRBD1 or TRBD2 (5 bases each). Trimming pared 7 bases from V and 0 bases from J, leaving 26 bases between. CDR3 length: 18 amino acids. CDR1 and CDR2 (germline): SGHRS, YFSETQ.

This clonotype has just a few counts. The V call is TRBV5-8, the J call TRBJ2-7; 12 nucleotides line up with TRBD2. J gave up 2 bases and V 3 bases, and 3 bases lay outside the gene matches. This CDR3 is built from 15 residues. Germline loops: CDR1 SGHTS, CDR2 YDEGEE. The chain's CDR3 is CASSYRTSGAYEQYF. The CDR3 bases are TGTGCCAGCAGCTATAGGACTAGCGGGGCCTACGAGCAGTACTTC.

This clonotype was seen repeatedly, ten times or more. The chain has TRBV4-2 and TRBJ2-7; 8 nucleotides line up with TRBD1. Per germline, CDR1 LGHNA and CDR2 YNFKEQ. The CDR3 spans 15 residues. With 1 base clipped from V and 3 bases from J, the junction kept 5 bases outside the gene matches. The CDR3 loop reads CASSQVGTGIYEQYF. CDR3 bases: TGTGCCAGCAGCCAAGTCGGGACAGGCATCTACGAGCAGTACTTC.